This T cell receptor beta chain stems from a study of PD-1 blockade in mismatch repair-deficient tumors. Trimming removed 2 bases at V and 3 bases at J, with 7 bases between. Looked up from germline, CDR1 is GTSNPN and CDR2 is SVGIG (reference sequence). This CDR3 has 12 amino acids. The table came from immunoSEQ multiplex PCR; TCRdb's copy has only in-frame clones and leaves some out. The sample has under 150,000 clones, more than 85% seen once. The sample consisted of peripheral blood, taken 44 weeks after starting pembrolizumab. This clonotype was obtained from an adult with mismatch repair-deficient cancer. The chain joins TRBV30 to TRBJ1-2; D gene unclear. CDR3 residues: CAWSLTYYGYTF. As DNA, the CDR3 is TGTGCCTGGAGTTTAACATACTATGGCTACACCTTC.